This TCR beta chain originates from a study of cytomegalovirus exposure and HLA in healthy donors. Study in general: Ancestry clustering placed about 80% of approximately 370 genotyped donors in the Caucasian-associated cluster.

PCR was performed using 60 Vbeta and 13 Jbeta primers. TCRdb's table, derived via immunoSEQ multiplex PCR, lists solely in-frame clones and lacks some. The repertoire holds some 120,000 clones, with 76% as singletons. Study conclusions and caveats: An analysis done earlier found most TCR beta V segments productive about 87% or about 30% of the time.

Looked up from germline, CDR1 is MGHRA and CDR2 is YSYEKL. CDR3 length: 14 amino acids. The V segment lost 2 bases and the J segment 6 bases; nucleotides outside the gene matches: 2. As regards this clone: Its matching antigen is unknown.

The receptor's source is a man aged 45-60 years in good health and CMV-seronegative. Input material: PBMCs. This chain joins TRBV4-1 and TRBJ1-1; 11 bases agree with TRBD1. The CDR3 DNA sequence: TGCGCCAGCAGCCAAATGGACAGGGGGCCTGAAGCTTTCTTT. The encoded protein is CASSQMDRGPEAFF.